The clone carrying this TCR beta chain was observed a few times. Its antigen is currently unknown. This sample stems from a study of T cell repertoires in cytomegalovirus infection. The overall study: CMV epitopes, recently identified HLA-C-restricted and well-studied HLA-B-restricted, were used.

The germline V and J ends were trimmed by 5 bases and 9 bases, with 14 bases remaining between them. There are 14 residues in the CDR3. TCRdb fed the reads into MiXCR, producing one record per CDR3 protein. This table has about 830,000 distinct CDR3 sequences, approximately 32% appearing once. The chain uses TRBV12-3 or TRBV12-4 and TRBJ1-6; a weak D match, TRBD1 (6 bases). The sequencing used cultured CD8+ T cells from PBMCs, collected from culture after CMV antigen stimulation. This receptor was taken from a human donor in good health (CMV status not recorded). Some clones in this sample may be carry-over from other donors' samples. CDR3 protein: CASSPTGYGSPLHF. DNA of the CDR3: TGTGCCAGCAGTCCGACAGGCTACGGTTCACCCCTCCACTTT.